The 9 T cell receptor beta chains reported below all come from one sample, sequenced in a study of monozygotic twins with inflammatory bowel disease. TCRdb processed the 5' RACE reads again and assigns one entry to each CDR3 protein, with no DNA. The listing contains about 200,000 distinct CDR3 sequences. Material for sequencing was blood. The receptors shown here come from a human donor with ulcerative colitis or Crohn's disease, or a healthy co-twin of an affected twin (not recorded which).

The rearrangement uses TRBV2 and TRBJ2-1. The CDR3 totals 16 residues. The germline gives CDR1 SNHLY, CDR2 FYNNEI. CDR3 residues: CASRDLAVGSYNEQFF.

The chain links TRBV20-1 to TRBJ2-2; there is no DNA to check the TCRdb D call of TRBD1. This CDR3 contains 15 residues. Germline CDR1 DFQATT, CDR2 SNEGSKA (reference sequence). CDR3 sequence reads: CSARVAQGSTGELFF.

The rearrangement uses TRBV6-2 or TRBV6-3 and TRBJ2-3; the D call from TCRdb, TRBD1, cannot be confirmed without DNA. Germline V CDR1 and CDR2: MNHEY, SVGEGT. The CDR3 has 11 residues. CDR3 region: CASSYGVPLYF.

The CDR3 region is CASSAYPQETQYF. The genes are TRBV28 and TRBJ2-5. The CDR3 loop spans 13 amino acids. Germline V lookup: CDR1 MDHEN, CDR2 SYDVKM.

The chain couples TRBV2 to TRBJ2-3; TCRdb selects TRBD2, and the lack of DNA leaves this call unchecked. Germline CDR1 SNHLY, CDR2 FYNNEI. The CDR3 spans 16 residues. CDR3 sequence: CASSPLAGGPIYTQYF.

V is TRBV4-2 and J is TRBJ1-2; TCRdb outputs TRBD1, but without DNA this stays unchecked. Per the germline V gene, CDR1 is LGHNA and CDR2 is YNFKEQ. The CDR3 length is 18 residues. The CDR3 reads CASSQEPGQGAINYGYTF.

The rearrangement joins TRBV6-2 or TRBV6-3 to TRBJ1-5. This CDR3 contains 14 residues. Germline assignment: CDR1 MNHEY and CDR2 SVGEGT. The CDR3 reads CASSYREGYQPQHF.

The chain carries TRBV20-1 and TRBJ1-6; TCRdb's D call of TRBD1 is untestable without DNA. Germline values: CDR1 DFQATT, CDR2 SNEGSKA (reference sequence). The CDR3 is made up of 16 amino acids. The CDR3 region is CSARGQQSSYNSPLHF.

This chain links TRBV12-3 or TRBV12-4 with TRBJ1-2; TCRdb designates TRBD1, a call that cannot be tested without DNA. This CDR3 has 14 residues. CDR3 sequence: CASSPGQGVGGYTF.